This T cell receptor (beta chain) was documented in a study of blood T cells in healthy people across ages. General study findings and limits: Estimates drawn from one million T cells were deemed to understate diversity.

A second PCR of 7 to 11 cycles used a sample-barcoded 5' primer and a J-beta primer mix. TCRdb fed the 5' RACE reads into MiXCR, producing one record per CDR3 protein. There are about 640,000 distinct CDR3 sequences in the sample; roughly 58% occur only once, and over 35% lies in the top ten. Looked up from germline, CDR1 is SGDLS and CDR2 is YYNGEE. Trimming took off 3 bases at V and 7 bases at J, with 11 bases between the two ends. The CDR3 runs 14 residues. With respect to this clonotype: The antigen is unknown.

Material for sequencing was blood. The clonotype originates from a man aged 60 to 69 in good health. This chain uses TRBV9 with TRBJ1-6; possibly TRBD1 for D (5 bases). CDR3 bases: TGTGCCAGCAGCGAGGGACCTACCAATTCACCCCTCCACTTT. Translation: CASSEGPTNSPLHF.